This T cell receptor beta chain is drawn from a study of shared clonotypes between healthy human individuals. CD45RO-negative cells were positively selected for CCR7, leaving out terminally differentiated effector memory CD45RA+ cells. TCRdb keeps only in-frame clones here, not all; method: immunoSEQ multiplex PCR. The data contain some 1,900,000 clones, roughly 95% of them singletons. Trimming took off 0 bases at V and 5 bases at J, with 11 bases between the two ends. The CDR3 runs 14 residues. Per germline, CDR1 SGDLS and CDR2 YYNGEE. The sequence came from a man aged 18 to 30 in good health. The chain recombines TRBV9 with TRBJ1-1; no clear D. The sequencing sample was made of naive CD8+ T cells sorted from blood. Here the CDR3 DNA reads TGTGCCAGCAGCGTAGGAGGCGCGAGGACTGAAGCTTTCTTT. Residues: CASSVGGARTEAFF.